This entry features one T cell receptor beta chain sequence. Per the original methods: Using reference gene primer amplification, nucleated cell counts were estimated. Only in-frame clones appear in the TCRdb table, and some are missing; sequencing was by immunoSEQ multiplex PCR. V, J and clone size are taken as reported in that table, and D and trimming were inferred from the DNA itself. This table has hundreds of thousands of clones, around 92% appearing once. The sample comes from a study of blood T cell repertoires in COVID-19. Study summary: Sites in the United States, Italy and Spain provided acute and convalescent COVID-19 samples. T cells, B-cell-depleted T cells, or PBMCs provided the cDNA or gDNA that served as material.

In Seattle, patients joined the study during active infection and were tracked longitudinally. Germline values: CDR1 SQVTM, CDR2 ANQGSEA. V shed 4 bases and J 1 base; nucleotides not matched to a gene: 4. The CDR3 consists of 13 residues. The chain carries TRBV29-1 and TRBJ2-7, with 7 bases matching TRBD1. The TCR comes from a woman aged 25 to 39 with COVID-19, enrolled during active disease. Input material: peripheral blood. For the CDR3, the DNA is TGCAGCGTTGCGGGACAGTTATCCTACGAGCAGTACTTC. This sequence encodes CSVAGQLSYEQYF.